The next 4 T cell receptor beta chains were all read from a single sample in a study of cytomegalovirus exposure and HLA in healthy donors (dated by TCRdb to 2017 to 2019). Library construction relied on the immunoSEQ multiplex PCR assay. A mixture of 60 forward primers for TCR Vbeta segments and 13 reverse primers for TCR Jbeta segments was used in the multiplex PCR. The immuneACCESS repertoire file appears here via TCRdb, limited to in-frame rearrangements. These files lack a portion of the clones; in checked studies, under half of the deficit traces to unresolved V genes, and the cause of the others is not known. The sample contains about 150,000 clones, 82% of them found a single time. In total, the top ten clones hold approximately 3.6% of the sample. What was sequenced was PBMCs. These receptors all stem from a male donor in good health and CMV-seronegative.

The V and J genes are TRBV30 and TRBJ2-1; D is unclear. CDR1 is GTSNPN and CDR2 is SVGIG in the germline V gene (reference sequence). V lost 1 base and J lost 0, with 7 bases in between. The CDR3 runs 14 residues. The CDR3 coding sequence is TGTGCCTGGAGTGATAAGAGCTCCTACAATGAGCAGTTCTTC. Its protein product is CAWSDKSSYNEQFF.

This clone came up a few times. The same CDR3 arises from other DNA sequences in this sample as well. The chain combines TRBV11-3 with TRBJ2-1; D is unclear. From germline, CDR1 is SGHNT and CDR2 YENEEA. CDR3 length: 13 amino acids. V was shortened by 1 base and J by 5 bases, with 6 bases between the two germline ends. CDR3 residues: CASSLGRNNEQFF. The CDR3 DNA sequence: TGTGCCAGCAGCTTAGGGCGGAACAATGAGCAGTTCTTC.

The V gene is TRBV15, the J gene TRBJ2-5; 7 bases map to TRBD1. The J call is doubtful: the DNA matches TRBJ2-7 better. This CDR3 comprises 15 residues. Germline V CDR1 and CDR2: LNHNV, YYDKDF (reference sequence). CDR3 sequence (DNA): TGTGCCACCAGCAGAGGGACAGGAAGCTCCTACGAGCAGTACTTC. The encoded protein is CATSRGTGSSYEQYF.

This sequence joins TRBV6-5 and TRBJ1-4; weak D call: TRBD1 (5 bases). The CDR3 has 13 residues. In germline, CDR1 is MNHEY, CDR2 SVGAGI. V lost 5 bases, J lost 8 bases, and 12 bases lay in between. CDR3 sequence reads: CASSQQTEEKLFF. DNA for the CDR3: TGTGCCAGCAGTCAACAGACAGAAGAAAAACTGTTTTTT.